This TCR beta chain is drawn from a study of blood T cell repertoires in COVID-19. Measured with immunoSEQ multiplex PCR; TCRdb has only the in-frame clones, and not every one. The sample lists 200,000 to 250,000 clones, 75% to 90% occurring once. V shed 5 bases and J shed 2 bases, with 10 bases lying between them. There are 13 residues in the CDR3. Germline V CDR1 and CDR2: SGHAT, FQNNGV. V and J are TRBV11-2 and TRBJ2-7, with D possibly TRBD1 on 6 matching bases. The specimen sequenced was peripheral blood. The TCR sequence derives from a woman aged 35 to 49 with acute or convalescent COVID-19. CDR3: CASSPRQAYEQYV. In nucleotides, the CDR3 is TGTGCCAGCAGCCCTCGACAGGCCTACGAGCAGTACGTC.